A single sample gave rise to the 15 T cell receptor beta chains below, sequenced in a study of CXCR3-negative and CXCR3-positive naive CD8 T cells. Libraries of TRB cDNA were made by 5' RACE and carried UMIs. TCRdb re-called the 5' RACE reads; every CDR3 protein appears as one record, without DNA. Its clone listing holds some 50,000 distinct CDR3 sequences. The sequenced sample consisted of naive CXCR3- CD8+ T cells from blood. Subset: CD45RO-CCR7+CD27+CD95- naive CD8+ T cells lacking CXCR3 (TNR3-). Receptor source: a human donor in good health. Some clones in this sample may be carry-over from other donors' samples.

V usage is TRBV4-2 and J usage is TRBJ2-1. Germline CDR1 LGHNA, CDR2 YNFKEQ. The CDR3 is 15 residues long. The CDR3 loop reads CASSRTVTSYNEQFF.

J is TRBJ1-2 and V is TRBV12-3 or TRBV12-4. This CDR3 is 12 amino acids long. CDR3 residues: CASSNSSYGYTF.

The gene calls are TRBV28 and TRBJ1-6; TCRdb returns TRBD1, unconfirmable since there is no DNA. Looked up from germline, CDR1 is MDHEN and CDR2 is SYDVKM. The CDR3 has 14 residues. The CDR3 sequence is CASSFGQEDSPLHF.

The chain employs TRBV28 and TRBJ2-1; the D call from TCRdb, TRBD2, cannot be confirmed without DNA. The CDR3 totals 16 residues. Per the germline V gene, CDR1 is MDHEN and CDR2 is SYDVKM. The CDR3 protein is CASSAIAGGTYNEQFF.

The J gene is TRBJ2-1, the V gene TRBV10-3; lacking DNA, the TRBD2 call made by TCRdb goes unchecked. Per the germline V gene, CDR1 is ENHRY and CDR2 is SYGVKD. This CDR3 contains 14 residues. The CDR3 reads CAIATSGNYNEQFF.

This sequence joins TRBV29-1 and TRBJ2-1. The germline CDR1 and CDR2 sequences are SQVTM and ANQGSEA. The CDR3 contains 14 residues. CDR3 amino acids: CSVEERGPYNEQFF.

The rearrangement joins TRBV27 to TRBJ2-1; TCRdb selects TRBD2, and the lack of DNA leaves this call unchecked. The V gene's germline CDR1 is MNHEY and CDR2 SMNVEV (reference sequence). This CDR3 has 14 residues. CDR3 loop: CASRNSGTNNEQFF.

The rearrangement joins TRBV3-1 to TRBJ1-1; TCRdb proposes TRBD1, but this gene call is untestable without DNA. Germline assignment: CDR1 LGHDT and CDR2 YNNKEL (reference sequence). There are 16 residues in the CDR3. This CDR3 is CASSQGDGVMNTEAFF.

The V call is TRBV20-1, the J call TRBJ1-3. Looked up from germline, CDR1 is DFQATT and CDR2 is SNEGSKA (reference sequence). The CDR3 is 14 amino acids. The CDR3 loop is CSARPLSSGNTIYF.

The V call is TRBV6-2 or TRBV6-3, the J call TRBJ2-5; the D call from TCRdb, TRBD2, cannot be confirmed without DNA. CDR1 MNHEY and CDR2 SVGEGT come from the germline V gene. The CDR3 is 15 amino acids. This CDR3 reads CASSDGLADQETQYF.

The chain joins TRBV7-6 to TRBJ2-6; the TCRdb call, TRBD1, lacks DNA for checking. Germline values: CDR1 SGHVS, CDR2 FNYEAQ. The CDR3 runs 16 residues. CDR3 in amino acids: CASSSRGGAGANVLTF.

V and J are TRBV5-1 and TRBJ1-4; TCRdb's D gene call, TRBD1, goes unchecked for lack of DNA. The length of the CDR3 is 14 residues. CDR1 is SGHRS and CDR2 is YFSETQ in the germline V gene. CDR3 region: CASSAGQGNEKLFF.

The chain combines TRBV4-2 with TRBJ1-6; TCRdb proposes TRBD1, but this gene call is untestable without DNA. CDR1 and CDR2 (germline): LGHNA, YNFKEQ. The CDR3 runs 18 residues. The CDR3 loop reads CASSQDHPRGSANSPLHF.

Here the CDR3 reads CATSGTGMYEQYF. The chain recombines TRBV15 with TRBJ2-7; TCRdb names TRBD1, which stays unverified in the absence of DNA. The CDR3 runs 13 residues. Germline lookup yields CDR1 LNHNV and CDR2 YYDKDF (reference sequence).

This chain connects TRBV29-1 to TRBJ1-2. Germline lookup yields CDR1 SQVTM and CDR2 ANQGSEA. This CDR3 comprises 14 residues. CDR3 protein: CSVGEDGDPYGYTF.